This T cell receptor beta chain was found in a study of T cell responses to AZD1222 COVID-19 vaccine. With respect to this clone: Its cognate antigen is unknown.

Method: immunoSEQ multiplex PCR; TCRdb's copy keeps in-frame clones and lacks some. Of about 140,000 clones in the sample, about 86% were seen once. Between the trimmed V and J ends, which lost 4 bases and 0 bases, there was a span of 17 bases. Germline V CDR1 and CDR2: SGHDT, YYEEEE. The CDR3 loop spans 17 amino acids. Points from the study as a whole: It should be noted that donors were predominantly white British and more often female, and clonal diversity was possibly underestimated. Baseline serology detected seropositivity in only 5 or 6 AZD1222 recipients.

Pooling covered second doses at about 4 or about 12 weeks. The input for sequencing was peripheral blood, taken 28 days after the second AZD1222 dose. The chain is built from TRBV5-6 and TRBJ1-3; weak D call: TRBD1 (5 bases). The receptor's source is an adult who received the AZD1222 COVID-19 vaccine. In DNA, the CDR3 is TGTGCCAGCAGCCTTGCCGGGGGTACCCTCTCTGGAAACACCATATATTTT. This sequence encodes CASSLAGGTLSGNTIYF.